This T cell receptor beta chain was identified during a study of blood T cell repertoires in COVID-19. Two consecutive negative NP/OP PCR tests, clearance, or resolved symptoms defined Cohort 3 recovery. TCRdb keeps only in-frame clones here, not all; method: immunoSEQ multiplex PCR. The table has around 360,000 clones, about 90% seen once. The TCR was taken from a woman in her 30s who had recovered from COVID-19. The material sequenced was PBMCs or T cells enriched from blood (not recorded which).

CDR3 bases: TGTGCCATCAGTGAGTCGGTTGCTGGGACTAGTAACTATGGCTACACCTTC. This codes for CAISESVAGTSNYGYTF. The chain couples TRBV10-3 to TRBJ1-2; TRBD1 might be the D (5 bases). CDR3 size: 17 residues. Germline-derived CDR1 and CDR2 are ENHRY and SYGVKD. V was clipped by 0 bases and J by 1 base, with 15 bases between them.